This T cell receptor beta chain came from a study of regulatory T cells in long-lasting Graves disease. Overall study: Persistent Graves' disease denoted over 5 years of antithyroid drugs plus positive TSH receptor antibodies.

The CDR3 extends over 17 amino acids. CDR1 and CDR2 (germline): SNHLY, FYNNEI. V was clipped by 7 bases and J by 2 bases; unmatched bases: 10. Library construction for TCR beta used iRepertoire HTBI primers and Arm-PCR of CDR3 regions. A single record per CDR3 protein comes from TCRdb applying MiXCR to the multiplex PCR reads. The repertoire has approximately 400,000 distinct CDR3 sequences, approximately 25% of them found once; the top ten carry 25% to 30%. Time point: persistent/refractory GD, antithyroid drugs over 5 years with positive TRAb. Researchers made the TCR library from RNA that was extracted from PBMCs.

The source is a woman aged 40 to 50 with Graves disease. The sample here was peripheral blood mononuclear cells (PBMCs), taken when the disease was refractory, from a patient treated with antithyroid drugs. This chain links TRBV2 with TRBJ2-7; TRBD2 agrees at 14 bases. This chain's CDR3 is CASKLTSGRAVTYEQYF. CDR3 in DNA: TGTGCCAGCAAACTGACTAGCGGGAGGGCCGTGACCTACGAGCAGTACTTC.